Below, one T cell receptor beta chain is given with its context. The data were taken from a study of blood T cell repertoires in COVID-19. Turning to the study itself: Donors in the United States, Italy and Spain gave samples during acute or convalescent COVID-19. From T cells, B-cell-depleted T cells, or PBMCs came the material, which was cDNA or gDNA.

Germline V gene data show CDR1 as MNHEY and CDR2 as SVGAGI. This CDR3 spans 14 amino acids. V gave up 7 bases and J gave up 2 bases, with 14 bases separating them. Original methodology: Estimated nucleated cell counts came from reference gene primer amplification. The assay was immunoSEQ multiplex PCR, and TCRdb's table has in-frame clones only and misses some. Clone size and the V and J calls come from that table; the DNA yielded D and trimming. The sample yields approximately 80,000 clones, under 80% seen once. The sequence was collected from a human donor in a cohort sampled during active COVID-19. V and J are TRBV6-5 and TRBJ1-1; perhaps TRBD1 as D (6 bases). Input material: peripheral blood. The CDR3 nucleotides are TGTGCCAGCACCAGCCGGGACATAAACACTGAAGCTTTCTTT. It is translated as CASTSRDINTEAFF.